The clone carrying this T cell receptor beta chain was seen just once. Antigen unknown. Healthy donors of bone marrow made up the group. The sample belongs to a study of cytomegalovirus exposure and HLA in healthy donors. CDR3 length equals 14 residues. Unmatched junction bases numbered 4, after V lost 4 bases and J lost 6 bases. Per the germline V gene, CDR1 is ENHRY and CDR2 is SYGVKD. The study's findings and limits: A later analysis showed that HLA-associated TCR beta chains had undergone more clonal expansion than equally common others. TCR beta sequences numbering roughly 18,000 were associated with HLA alleles at 0.05 false discovery rate in a later analysis.

The PCR contained 60 Vbeta and 13 Jbeta primers. The method was immunoSEQ multiplex PCR; TCRdb's version includes in-frame clones alone and lacks a portion of them. The sample includes around 94,000 clones, around 78% seen only once; the top ten take about 4.4%. The receptor's source is a male donor in good health and CMV-seropositive. This rearrangement joins TRBV10-3 to TRBJ2-7; 12 nucleotides align to TRBD2. Sample: PBMCs. CDR3 coding DNA: TGTGCCATCAGTGGGACTAGCGGGGCATCCGAGCAGTACTTC. This codes for CAISGTSGASEQYF.